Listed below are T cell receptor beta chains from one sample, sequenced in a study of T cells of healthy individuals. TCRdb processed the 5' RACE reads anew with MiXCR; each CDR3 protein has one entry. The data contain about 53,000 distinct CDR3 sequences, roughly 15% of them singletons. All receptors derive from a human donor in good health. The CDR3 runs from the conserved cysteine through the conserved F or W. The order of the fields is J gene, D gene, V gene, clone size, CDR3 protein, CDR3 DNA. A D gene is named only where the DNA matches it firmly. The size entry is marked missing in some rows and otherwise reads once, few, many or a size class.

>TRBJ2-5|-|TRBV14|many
CASSRTSSRSGTQYF
TGTGCCAGCAGCCGAACTAGCTCAAGATCGGGGACCCAGTACTTC
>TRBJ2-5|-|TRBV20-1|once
CSARDMGAETQYF
TGCAGTGCTAGAGATATGGGGGCGGAGACCCAGTACTTC
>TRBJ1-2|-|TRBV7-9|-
CASSYGEVEGYTF
TGTGCCAGCAGCTACGGGGAGGTCGAAGGCTACACCTTC
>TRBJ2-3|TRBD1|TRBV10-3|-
CAISDRDRVSTDTQYF
TGTGCCATCAGTGATCGGGACAGGGTTAGCACAGATACGCAGTATTTT
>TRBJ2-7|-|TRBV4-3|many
CASSQDLQSSFEQYF
TGCGCCAGCAGCCAAGATCTTCAGTCCTCCTTTGAGCAGTACTTC
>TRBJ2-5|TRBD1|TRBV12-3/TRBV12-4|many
CASSWGTGSETQYF
TGTGCCAGCAGTTGGGGGACAGGGTCAGAGACCCAGTACTTC
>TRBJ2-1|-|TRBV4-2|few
CASSQLGAGYNEQFF
TGTGCCAGCAGCCAATTAGGTGCCGGCTACAATGAGCAGTTCTTC
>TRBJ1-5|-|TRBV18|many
CASSPPGLEQPQHF
TGTGCCAGCTCACCGCCGGGGCTAGAGCAGCCCCAGCATTTT
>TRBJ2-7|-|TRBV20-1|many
CSASAPGMEEQYF
TGCAGTGCTTCCGCCCCGGGTATGGAGGAGCAGTACTTC
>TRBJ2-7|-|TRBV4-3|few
CASSQDSMTEQYF
TGCGCCAGCAGCCAAGATTCCATGACCGAGCAGTACTTC
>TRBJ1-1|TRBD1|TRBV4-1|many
CASSQVRPGGVMNTEAFF
TGCGCCAGCAGCCAAGTCAGGCCAGGGGGTGTAATGAACACTGAAGCTTTCTTT
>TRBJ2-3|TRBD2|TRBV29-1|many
CSVGTSEADTQYF
TGCAGCGTGGGGACTAGCGAGGCAGATACGCAGTATTTT
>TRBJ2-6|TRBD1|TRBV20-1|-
CSASPFGTGSSGANVLTF
TGCAGTGCTAGCCCCTTTGGGACAGGGAGCTCTGGGGCCAACGTCCTGACTTTC
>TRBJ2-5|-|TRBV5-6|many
CASSYGTLGTQYF
TGTGCCAGCAGCTATGGGACCCTGGGGACCCAGTACTTC
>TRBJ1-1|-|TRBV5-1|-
CASSLVRGYTEAFF
TGCGCCAGCAGCTTGGTCCGGGGATACACTGAAGCTTTCTTT
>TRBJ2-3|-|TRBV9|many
CASSVGVATSTDTQYF
TGTGCCAGCAGCGTAGGCGTGGCGACTAGCACAGATACGCAGTATTTT
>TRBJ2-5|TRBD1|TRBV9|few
CAGSVAPLDRGETQYF
TGTGCCGGCAGCGTAGCTCCCCTTGACAGGGGCGAGACCCAGTACTTC
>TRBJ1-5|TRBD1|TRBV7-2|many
CASSLGQGGYSNQPQHF
TGTGCCAGCAGCTTAGGACAGGGGGGGTATAGCAATCAGCCCCAGCATTTT
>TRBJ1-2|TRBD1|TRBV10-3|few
CAITSGTENYGYTF
TGTGCCATCACTAGCGGGACAGAAAACTATGGCTACACCTTC
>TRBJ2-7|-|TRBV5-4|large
CASSFGDYEQYF
TGTGCCAGCAGCTTTGGGGACTACGAGCAGTACTTC
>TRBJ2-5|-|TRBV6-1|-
CASSRPGSGETQYF
TGTGCCAGCAGCCGTCCGGGCTCCGGAGAGACCCAGTACTTC
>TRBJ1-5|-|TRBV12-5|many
CASGLVRGRGDDQPQHF
TGTGCTAGTGGTTTGGTACGGGGCAGGGGTGACGATCAGCCCCAGCATTTT
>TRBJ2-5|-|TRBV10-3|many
CAISDLWGSETQYF
TGTGCCATCAGTGATCTGTGGGGATCGGAGACCCAGTACTTC
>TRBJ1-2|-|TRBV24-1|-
CATRGGQNYGYTF
TGTGCCACCAGGGGAGGACAGAACTATGGCTACACCTTC
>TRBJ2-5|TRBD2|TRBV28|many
CASSAAGMGETQYF
TGTGCCAGCAGTGCAGCGGGAATGGGAGAGACCCAGTACTTC
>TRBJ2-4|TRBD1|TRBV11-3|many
CASSLDRGPQYF
TGTGCCAGCAGCTTGGACAGGGGTCCTCAGTACTTC
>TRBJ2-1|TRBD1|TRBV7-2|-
CASSRLQGAWNEQFF
TGTGCCAGCAGCCGTCTCCAGGGGGCGTGGAATGAGCAGTTCTTC
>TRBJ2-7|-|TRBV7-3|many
CASSLTSGYEQYF
TGTGCCAGCAGCTTAACTTCCGGCTACGAGCAGTACTTC
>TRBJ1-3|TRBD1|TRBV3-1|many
CASSQQGAVANTIYF
TGTGCCAGCAGCCAACAGGGGGCCGTTGCAAACACCATATATTTT
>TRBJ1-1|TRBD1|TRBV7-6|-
CASRGQGRAEAFF
TGTGCCAGCAGGGGACAGGGACGAGCTGAAGCTTTCTTT
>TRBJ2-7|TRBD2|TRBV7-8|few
CASSLVTAGKHYEQYF
TGTGCCAGCAGCTTAGTTACAGCGGGGAAACACTACGAGCAGTACTTC
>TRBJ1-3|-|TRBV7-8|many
CASSYGQRSSGNTIYF
TGTGCCAGCAGCTATGGACAGCGATCCTCTGGAAACACCATATATTTT
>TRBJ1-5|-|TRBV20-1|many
CSARFRGDSNQPQHF
TGCAGTGCTAGGTTTCGGGGGGATAGCAATCAGCCCCAGCATTTT
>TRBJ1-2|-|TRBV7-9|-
CASSLGPDRNLYGYTF
TGTGCCAGCAGCTTAGGTCCCGACAGGAACCTCTATGGCTACACCTTC